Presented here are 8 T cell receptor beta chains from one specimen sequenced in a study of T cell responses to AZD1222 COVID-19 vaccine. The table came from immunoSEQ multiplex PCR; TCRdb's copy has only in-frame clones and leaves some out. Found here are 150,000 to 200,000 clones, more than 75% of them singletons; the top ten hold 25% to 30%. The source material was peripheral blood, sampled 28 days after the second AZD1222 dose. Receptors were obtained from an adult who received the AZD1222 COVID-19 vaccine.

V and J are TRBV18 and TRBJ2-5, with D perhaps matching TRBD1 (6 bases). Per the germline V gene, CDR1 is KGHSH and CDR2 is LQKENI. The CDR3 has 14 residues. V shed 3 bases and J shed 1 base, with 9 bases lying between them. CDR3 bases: TGTGCCAGCTCACCCCAGGGGCCCCAAGAGACCCAGTACTTC. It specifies CASSPQGPQETQYF. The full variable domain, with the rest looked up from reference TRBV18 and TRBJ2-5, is NAGVMQNPRHLVRRRGQEARLRCSPMKGHSHVYWYRQLPEEGLKFMVYLQKENIIDESGMPKERFSAEFPKEGPSILRIQQVVRGDSAAYFCASSPQGPQETQYFGPGTRLLVL.

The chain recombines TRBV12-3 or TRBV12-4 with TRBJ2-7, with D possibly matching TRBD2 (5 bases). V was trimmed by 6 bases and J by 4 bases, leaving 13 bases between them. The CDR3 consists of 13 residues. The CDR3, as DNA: TGTGCCAGCAGCCAGAACGGGGATTACGAGCAGTACTTC. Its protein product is CASSQNGDYEQYF.

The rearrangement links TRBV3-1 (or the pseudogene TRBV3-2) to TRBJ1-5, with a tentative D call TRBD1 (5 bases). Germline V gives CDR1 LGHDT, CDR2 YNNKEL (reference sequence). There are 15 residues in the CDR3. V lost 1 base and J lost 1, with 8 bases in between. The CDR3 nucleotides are TGTGCCAGCAGCCAAGGGACACTCAGCAATCAGCCCCAGCATTTT. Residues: CASSQGTLSNQPQHF.

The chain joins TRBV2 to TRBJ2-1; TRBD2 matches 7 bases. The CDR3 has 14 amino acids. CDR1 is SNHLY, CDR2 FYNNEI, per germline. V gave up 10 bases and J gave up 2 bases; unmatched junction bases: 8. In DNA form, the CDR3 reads TGTGCCACCCGGGAAGCGGGAACCTACAATGAGCAGTTCTTC. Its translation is CATREAGTYNEQFF.

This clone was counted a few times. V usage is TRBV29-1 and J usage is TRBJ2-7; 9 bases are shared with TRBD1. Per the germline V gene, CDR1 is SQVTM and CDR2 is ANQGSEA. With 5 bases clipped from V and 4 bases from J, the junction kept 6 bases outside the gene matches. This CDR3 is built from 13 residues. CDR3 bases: TGCAGCGTTCAAACAGGGGGCACTTACGAGCAGTACTTC. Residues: CSVQTGGTYEQYF.

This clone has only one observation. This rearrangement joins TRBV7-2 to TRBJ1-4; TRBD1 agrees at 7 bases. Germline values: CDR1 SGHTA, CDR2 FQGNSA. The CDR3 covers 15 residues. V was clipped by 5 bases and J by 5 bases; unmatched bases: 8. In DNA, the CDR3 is TGTGCCAGCAGCGTCCGACAGGGTCGAAATGAAAAACTGTTTTTT. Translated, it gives CASSVRQGRNEKLFF. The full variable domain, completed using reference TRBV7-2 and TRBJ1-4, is GAGVSQSPSNKVTEKGKDVELRCDPISGHTALYWYRQSLGQGLEFLIYFQGNSAPDKSGLPSDRFSAERTGGSVSTLTIQRTQQEDSAVYLCASSVRQGRNEKLFFGSGTQLSVL.

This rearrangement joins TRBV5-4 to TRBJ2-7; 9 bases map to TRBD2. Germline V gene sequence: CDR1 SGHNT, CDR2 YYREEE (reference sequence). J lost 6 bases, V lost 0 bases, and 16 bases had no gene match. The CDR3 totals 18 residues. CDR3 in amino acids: CASSLGGGRARIFFEQYF. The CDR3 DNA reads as TGTGCCAGCAGCTTGGGTGGCGGGAGGGCCCGAATTTTCTTCGAGCAGTACTTC.

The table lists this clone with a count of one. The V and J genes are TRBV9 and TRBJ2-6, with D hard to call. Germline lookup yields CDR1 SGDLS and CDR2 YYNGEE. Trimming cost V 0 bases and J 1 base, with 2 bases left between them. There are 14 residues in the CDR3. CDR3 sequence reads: CASSVGSGANVLTF. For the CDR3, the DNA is TGTGCCAGCAGCGTAGGATCTGGGGCCAACGTCCTGACTTTC.